This TCR beta chain was captured in a study of blood T cell repertoires in COVID-19. Study as a whole: Specimens from acute and convalescent COVID-19 originated in the United States, Italy and Spain. T cells, B-cell-depleted T cells, or PBMCs provided the cDNA or gDNA that served as material.

CDR3 length: 15 amino acids. With V trimmed by 3 bases and J by 7 bases, 11 bases remained unmatched. CDR1 is MDHEN, CDR2 SYDVKM, per germline. As handled by the study authors: For nucleated cells, counts were estimated from reference gene primer amplification. Some clones are missing from TCRdb's copy, which holds only in-frame ones; the method was immunoSEQ multiplex PCR. V, J and clone size derive from that table, while D and trimming were established from the DNA sequence. The profile covers about 170,000 clones, with roughly 80% appearing a single time and approximately 2.4% taken by the ten largest.

The clonotype originates from a human donor with acute or convalescent COVID-19. The donor label of this sample is uncertain. This chain connects TRBV28 to TRBJ2-5; 7 bases match TRBD1. Sequenced input: peripheral blood. The CDR3 region is CASSLAGTASWTQYF. CDR3 nucleotide sequence: TGTGCCAGCAGTTTGGCTGGGACAGCTTCCTGGACCCAGTACTTC.